The next 14 T cell receptor beta chains were all read from a single sample in a study of T-cell memory formation after mild COVID-19. Each CDR3 protein is one row after TCRdb ran MiXCR on the 5' RACE reads. The sample shows some 120,000 distinct CDR3 sequences, approximately 6.2% of them seen only once. The source material was PBMCs or a T cell subset sorted from them (not recorded which). All receptors derive from an adult woman who had mild COVID-19 (a few samples of this study predate the infection). Cell type and time point are not known.

This clonotype turned up a few times. The chain couples TRBV5-1 to TRBJ2-6; D ambiguous. The CDR3 is 14 residues long. The V and J ends lost 4 bases and 2 bases respectively, with 7 bases between them. Germline V gene data show CDR1 as SGHRS and CDR2 as YFSETQ. CDR3: CASSPVPGANVLTF. CDR3 nucleotides: TGCGCCAGCAGCCCGGTCCCTGGGGCCAACGTCCTGACTTTC.

This clonotype was observed at least ten times. CDR3 protein: CASSSTRGQGVNGYTF. CDR3 bases: TGTGCCAGCAGCTCGACCCGGGGACAGGGGGTAAACGGCTACACCTTC. This rearrangement joins TRBV7-8 to TRBJ1-2, with TRBD1 identical over 11 bases. Per the germline V gene, CDR1 is SGHVS and CDR2 is FQNEAQ. The ends lost 4 bases at V and 8 bases at J; junction bases unmatched: 12. CDR3 size: 16 residues. Full variable domain (outside the CDR3, taken from reference TRBV7-8 and TRBJ1-2): GAGVSQSPRYKVAKRGQDVALRCDPISGHVSLFWYQQALGQGPEFLTYFQNEAQLDKSGLPSDRFFAERPEGSVSTLKIQRTQQEDSAVYLCASSSTRGQGVNGYTFGSGTRLTVV.

The CDR3 nucleotides read TGTGCCAGCAGTTTATCCGGGAATGGGGAGCAGTTCTTC. Translating it yields CASSLSGNGEQFF. The rearrangement uses TRBV12-3 or TRBV12-4 and TRBJ2-1; tentatively, D is TRBD2 (5 bases). The germline V and J ends were trimmed by 2 bases and 10 bases, with 12 bases remaining between them. The CDR3 runs to 13 residues.

This clonotype was counted ten times or more. The chain employs TRBV9 and TRBJ2-5; D gene ambiguous. Germline lookup yields CDR1 SGDLS and CDR2 YYNGEE. With 2 bases removed from V and 5 bases from J, the gap between germline ends came to 16 bases. This CDR3 is 15 amino acids long. The CDR3 here is CASSVEAAVFETQYF. For the CDR3, the DNA is TGTGCCAGCAGCGTCGAGGCTGCAGTTTTCGAGACCCAGTACTTC.

Only a few counts were recorded for this clonotype. The rearrangement links TRBV12-3 or TRBV12-4 to TRBJ1-5; 7 bases map to TRBD1. The length of the CDR3 is 14 residues. J was trimmed by 5 bases and V by 4 bases; bases with no gene match: 5. The CDR3 coding sequence is TGTGCCAGCAGTTCCTCGGACAGGTATCAGCCCCAGCATTTT. Protein: CASSSSDRYQPQHF.

The chain has TRBV6-5 and TRBJ1-4, with TRBD1 matching over 8 bases. Germline lookup yields CDR1 MNHEY and CDR2 SVGAGI. Trimming took 5 bases from V and 7 from J; bases not matched to a gene: 12. The CDR3 length is 16 residues. The CDR3: CASSHRLRTGSEKLFF. CDR3 nucleotides: TGTGCCAGCAGTCACCGTCTTAGGACAGGGTCTGAAAAACTGTTTTTT.

This chain joins TRBV5-1 and TRBJ1-2; the D is unclear. The V end was cut by 2 bases, the J end by 8 bases, with 13 bases between. Germline V gene sequence: CDR1 SGHRS, CDR2 YFSETQ. The CDR3 has 13 amino acids. The CDR3 protein is CASSLEGSKGYTF. CDR3 nucleotides: TGCGCCAGCAGCTTAGAAGGGTCGAAGGGCTACACCTTC.

The chain carries TRBV7-2 and TRBJ2-7; 9 bases agree with TRBD1. After removal of 4 bases from V and 4 bases from J, the junction contained 8 bases not matched to a gene. CDR3 length: 15 residues. In germline, CDR1 is SGHTA, CDR2 FQGNSA. The CDR3 DNA reads as TGTGCCAGCAGCTCGACCGGGACAGGGTCTTACGAGCAGTACTTC. Amino acid sequence: CASSSTGTGSYEQYF.

Only a few counts were recorded for this clonotype. V and J are TRBV7-8 and TRBJ2-2; 9 bases map to TRBD2. Germline trimming cut 4 bases from V and 6 bases from J; bases unmatched to any gene: 6. The germline V gene has CDR1 SGHVS and CDR2 FQNEAQ. This CDR3 spans 15 amino acids. The CDR3: CASSSDLAGSGELFF. The CDR3, as DNA: TGTGCCAGCAGCTCAGATCTAGCGGGGTCCGGGGAGCTGTTTTTT. Looking up the rest from reference TRBV7-8 and TRBJ2-2 gives the full variable domain: GAGVSQSPRYKVAKRGQDVALRCDPISGHVSLFWYQQALGQGPEFLTYFQNEAQLDKSGLPSDRFFAERPEGSVSTLKIQRTQQEDSAVYLCASSSDLAGSGELFFGEGSRLTVL.

This chain connects TRBV5-1 to TRBJ1-6; TRBD1 matches 7 bases. V was clipped by 4 bases and J by 10 bases; unmatched bases: 17. Germline V gives CDR1 SGHRS, CDR2 YFSETQ. The CDR3 is 17 residues long. The CDR3 coding sequence is TGCGCCAGCAGCCCATCTCAGAGAGGGGGCGTTGGATCACCCCTCCACTTT. It yields the protein CASSPSQRGGVGSPLHF.

The chain joins TRBV5-1 to TRBJ1-2; D ambiguous. Trimming pared 0 bases from V and 6 bases from J, leaving 9 bases between. There are 13 residues in the CDR3. Germline V CDR1 and CDR2: SGHRS, YFSETQ. CDR3 in DNA: TGCGCCAGCAGCTTGGGATGGGGAGATGGCTACACCTTC. This encodes CASSLGWGDGYTF.

V usage is TRBV6-6 and J usage is TRBJ2-1; D gene unclear. The CDR3 runs to 14 residues. The V end lost 8 bases, the J end lost 3 bases, and 14 bases lay between the germline ends. The germline V gene has CDR1 MNHNY and CDR2 SVGAGI (reference sequence). As DNA, the CDR3 is TGTGCCAGCGGGCCAGGTACCAACTACAATGAGCAGTTCTTC. Protein product: CASGPGTNYNEQFF.

This clonotype was seen a few times. The chain has TRBV4-1 and TRBJ2-7, with TRBD2 matching over 7 bases. The germline gives CDR1 MGHRA, CDR2 YSYEKL. The length of the CDR3 is 17 residues. After removal of 0 bases from V and 0 bases from J, the junction contained 8 bases not matched to a gene. CDR3 residues: CASSQDSWLADSYEQYF. The CDR3 DNA sequence: TGCGCCAGCAGCCAAGATAGTTGGCTAGCGGACTCCTACGAGCAGTACTTC.

This sequence joins TRBV21-1 and TRBJ2-1; TRBD2, the table's D call, lacks a check against the DNA. TRBV21-1 counts as a pseudogene. This CDR3 comprises 15 residues. Here the CDR3 reads CASSPRDYLNNEQFF. The DNA of the CDR3 is TGTGCCAGCAGCCCCCGGGACTACCTGAACAATGAGCAGTTCTTC.